This is a list of T cell receptor beta chains from one sample in a study of T cells in Graves' hyperthyroidism and ophthalmopathy. TCRdb independently ran MiXCR on the multiplex PCR reads; one entry per CDR3 protein. The table includes a few hundred thousand distinct CDR3 sequences, less than 15% detected once. Sequenced sample: blood. The receptor set was obtained from a young woman with Graves' hyperthyroidism. The CDR3 runs from the conserved cysteine through the conserved F or W. Each record gives: D gene, V gene, J gene, clone size, CDR3 DNA, CDR3 protein. The D gene is left open where the match is weak. Part of the rows lack a size; the others show once, few, many or a class for expanded clones.

NA	TRBV20-1	TRBJ1-3	NA	TGCAGTGCGGCAGGGGTAGACGGAAACACCATATATTTT	CSAAGVDGNTIYF
NA	TRBV20-1	TRBJ2-5	NA	TGCAGTGCTAGAGACTGGGACCAAGAGGCCCAGTACTTC	CSARDWDQEAQYF
NA	TRBV7-9	TRBJ2-7	few	TGCGCCAGCAGCCAAGATCGACGGGGGCAATCCGTCTCCTACGAGCAGTACTTC	CASSQDRRGQSVSYEQYF
NA	TRBV30	TRBJ1-3	NA	TGTGCCTGGAGTGTAATCTCTGGAAACACCATATATTTT	CAWSVISGNTIYF
NA	TRBV20-1	TRBJ2-1	many	TGCAGTGCTACTGGGCTAGTAGCCTACAATGAGCAGTTCTTC	CSATGLVAYNEQFF
TRBD2	TRBV28	TRBJ2-3	many	TGTGCCAGCTGTGGCGGGGGGCGACCCACAGATACGCAGTATTTT	CASCGGGRPTDTQYF
TRBD2	TRBV20-1	TRBJ2-1	many	TGCAGTGCACCGGGGGGGTGGAGCAATGAGCAGTTCTTC	CSAPGGWSNEQFF
NA	TRBV19	TRBJ1-5	few	TGTGCCAGTAGTACCTCACAGGGTCTGTATAGCAATCAGCCCCAGCATTTT	CASSTSQGLYSNQPQHF
NA	TRBV3-1	TRBJ2-3	NA	TGTGCCAGCAGCCCGTTACGTTCTAGCACAGATACGCAGTATTTT	CASSPLRSSTDTQYF
TRBD2	TRBV7-2	TRBJ2-1	NA	TGTGCCAGCACTCCCCCCGAGGCTAGCGGGAGCAATGAGCAGTTCTTC	CASTPPEASGSNEQFF
NA	TRBV5-1	TRBJ1-1	NA	TGCGCCAGCAGCCCCGGGGGCAGATCCATGAACACTGAAGCTTTCTTT	CASSPGGRSMNTEAFF
TRBD1	TRBV3-1	TRBJ2-7	many	TGTGCCAGCAGCCAAAACAGGGGAGAGGAGCAGTACTTC	CASSQNRGEEQYF
NA	TRBV6-1	TRBJ1-5	few	TGTGCCAGCAGTGAAGCCTCAGGGGCGAAGGATCAGCCCCAGCATTTT	CASSEASGAKDQPQHF
NA	TRBV27	TRBJ1-5	many	TGTGCCAGCAGTTTGGCACAGCCAAATCAGCCCCAGCATTTT	CASSLAQPNQPQHF
NA	TRBV4-1	TRBJ1-1	few	TGCGCCAGCAGCCAACCTACAGGGAGCACTGAAGCTTTCTTT	CASSQPTGSTEAFF
NA	TRBV27	TRBJ2-7	many	TGTGCCAGCAGCCGGGACGGGCCCTACGAGCAGTACTTC	CASSRDGPYEQYF
TRBD1	TRBV30	TRBJ2-7	many	TGTGCCTGGGGGACAGGGGCCTACGAGCAGTACTTC	CAWGTGAYEQYF
TRBD1	TRBV7-8	TRBJ1-4	many	TGTGCCAGCAGCTCGACAGGGGCGCATGAAAAACTGTTTTTT	CASSSTGAHEKLFF
NA	TRBV28	TRBJ2-1	many	TGTGCCAGCAGTCGGGACGTTATGAGTGGTGAGCAGTTCTTC	CASSRDVMSGEQFF
NA	TRBV6-1	TRBJ2-7	many	TGTGCCAGCAGTGGGCTAGCGCAGTACGAGCAGTACTTC	CASSGLAQYEQYF
NA	TRBV2	TRBJ2-1	many	TGTGCCAGCAGTCCCCAGGGGAACAATGAGCAGTTCTTC	CASSPQGNNEQFF
NA	TRBV7-3	TRBJ1-1	many	TGTGCCAGCAGCAAGCCTCCCGCTTTCTTT	CASSKPPAFF
NA	TRBV6-1	TRBJ1-1	few	TGTGCCAGCAGTTATCCTGCGGGCATGAACACTGAAGCTTTCTTT	CASSYPAGMNTEAFF
NA	TRBV7-8	TRBJ2-3	many	TGTGCCAGCAGCTTAGGAGGGTTGGCGCAGTATTTT	CASSLGGLAQYF
NA	TRBV18	TRBJ2-1	many	TGTGCCAGCTCACCCTCTGCAAACTCCTACAATGAGCAGTTCTTC	CASSPSANSYNEQFF
NA	TRBV10-3	TRBJ2-5	few	TGTGCCATCAGCCAAAGCTACGTCGTGGAGGGGCAAGAGACCCAGTACTTC	CAISQSYVVEGQETQYF
NA	TRBV20-1	TRBJ1-2	many	TGCAGTGCTAGAGATGGGCAGCCACTCTATGGCTACACCTTC	CSARDGQPLYGYTF
NA	TRBV5-4	TRBJ1-2	NA	TGTGCCAGCACCTTCGGACTTTGGGATGGCTACACCTTC	CASTFGLWDGYTF
NA	TRBV12-3/TRBV12-4	TRBJ1-2	many	TGTGCCAGCAGTCTAGGGCTCGGGGGCACTGGCTACACCTTC	CASSLGLGGTGYTF
NA	TRBV13	TRBJ1-5	many	TGTGCCAGCAGCTTAACACTCGATCAGCCCCAGCATTTT	CASSLTLDQPQHF
NA	TRBV15	TRBJ2-1	few	TGTGCCACCAGCAGAGATCAGAGGAACAATGAGCAGTTCTTC	CATSRDQRNNEQFF
NA	TRBV7-9	TRBJ2-7	NA	TGTGCCAGCAGCGCAGGGTGGGCCTACGAGCAGTACTTC	CASSAGWAYEQYF
NA	TRBV10-3	TRBJ1-2	many	TGTGCCATCAGTGAAGGGGGTAATGGCTACACCTTC	CAISEGGNGYTF
NA	TRBV20-1	TRBJ2-5	few	TGCAGTGCTGACCAGGGAACCCGGGGTGAAGAGACCCAGTACTTC	CSADQGTRGEETQYF
NA	TRBV30	TRBJ2-3	many	TGTGCCTGTTCTTTGGGCACAGATACGCAGTATTTT	CACSLGTDTQYF
TRBD1	TRBV28	TRBJ2-7	many	TGTGCCAGCAGCTCACAGGGGAGCGAGCAGTACTTC	CASSSQGSEQYF
NA	TRBV4-1	TRBJ2-7	NA	TGCGCCAGCAGCCAGGGCCCGGTCAGGTCCCAGGTCTCCTACGAGCAGTACTTC	CASSQGPVRSQVSYEQYF
NA	TRBV11-2	TRBJ1-2	many	TGTGCCAGCAGCTTAGTCTTCCTCAGCTATGGCTACACCTTC	CASSLVFLSYGYTF